This T cell receptor (beta chain) was sequenced during a study of early T cells in non-severe SARS-CoV-2 infection. Study outcomes and limitations: Matches to VDJdb favored anti-spike CD8 responses and missed private and CD4 specificities.

Attachment of unique molecular identifiers was made to individual cDNA molecules. MiXCR was run by TCRdb on the 5' RACE reads, yielding one entry per CDR3 protein. The table records 35,000 to 50,000 distinct CDR3 sequences, about 23% of them present only once. The germline V gene has CDR1 SEHNR and CDR2 FQNEAQ (reference sequence). This CDR3 has 15 amino acids. V was clipped by 5 bases and J by 3 bases; unmatched bases: 7. In regard to this clonotype: Its specificity is unknown.

Sample: whole blood, taken at baseline. The V and J genes are TRBV7-9 and TRBJ2-7; TRBD1 matches at 10 bases. This TCR was recovered from an adult who was a healthcare worker with PCR-confirmed SARS-CoV-2 infection or an uninfected control (not recorded which). CDR3 in amino acids: CASSGRDRGDYEQYF. CDR3 nucleotides: TGTGCCAGCAGCGGCCGGGACAGGGGTGACTACGAGCAGTACTTC.